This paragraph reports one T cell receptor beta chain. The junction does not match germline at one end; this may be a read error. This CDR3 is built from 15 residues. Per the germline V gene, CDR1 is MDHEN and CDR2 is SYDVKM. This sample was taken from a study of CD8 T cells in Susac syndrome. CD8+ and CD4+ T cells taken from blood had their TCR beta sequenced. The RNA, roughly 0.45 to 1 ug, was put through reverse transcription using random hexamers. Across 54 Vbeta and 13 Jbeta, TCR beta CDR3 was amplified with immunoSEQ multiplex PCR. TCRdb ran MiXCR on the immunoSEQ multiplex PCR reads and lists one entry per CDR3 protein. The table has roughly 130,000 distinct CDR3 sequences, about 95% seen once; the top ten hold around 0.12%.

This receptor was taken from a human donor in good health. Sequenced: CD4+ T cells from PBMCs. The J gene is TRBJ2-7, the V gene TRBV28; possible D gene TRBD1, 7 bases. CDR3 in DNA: TGTGCCAGCAGTTTATCCGAACATGATGCGGGACAGATATTCTTC. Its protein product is CASSLSEHDAGQIFF.